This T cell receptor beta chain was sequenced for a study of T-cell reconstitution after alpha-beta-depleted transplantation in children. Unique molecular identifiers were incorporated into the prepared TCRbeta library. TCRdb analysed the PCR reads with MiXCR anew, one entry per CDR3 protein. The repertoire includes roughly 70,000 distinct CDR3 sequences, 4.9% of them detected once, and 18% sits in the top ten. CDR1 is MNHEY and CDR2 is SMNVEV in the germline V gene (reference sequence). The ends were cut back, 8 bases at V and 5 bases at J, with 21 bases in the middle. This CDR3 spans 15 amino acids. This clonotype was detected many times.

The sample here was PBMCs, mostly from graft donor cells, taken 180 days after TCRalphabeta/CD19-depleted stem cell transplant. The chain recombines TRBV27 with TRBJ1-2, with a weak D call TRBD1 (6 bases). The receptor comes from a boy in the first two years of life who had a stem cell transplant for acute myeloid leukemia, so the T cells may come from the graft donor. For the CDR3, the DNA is TGTGCCAGCGCTCCCCAGGGGCGCAGAAATTATGGCTACACCTTC. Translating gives CASAPQGRRNYGYTF.